These 14 T cell receptor beta chains share one sample of origin, sequenced in a study of T cell responses to AZD1222 COVID-19 vaccine. Sequenced by immunoSEQ multiplex PCR; TCRdb stores in-frame clones only, minus some. Altogether 43,000 or so clones are present, 90% being singletons, with the ten largest covering approximately 37%. The input for sequencing was peripheral blood, taken 28 days after the second AZD1222 dose. All receptors derive from an adult who received the AZD1222 COVID-19 vaccine.

The chain uses TRBV3-1 (or the pseudogene TRBV3-2) and TRBJ2-5; weak D call: TRBD2 (6 bases). The CDR3 is 14 residues long. V shed 0 bases and J shed 7 bases, with 12 bases lying between them. Germline CDR1 is LGHDT and CDR2 is YNNKEL (reference sequence). DNA for the CDR3: TGTGCCAGCAGCCAAGATATTACGGAGGGGACCCAGTACTTC. Amino acid sequence: CASSQDITEGTQYF.

This rearrangement joins TRBV4-1 to TRBJ2-1, with TRBD2 as a possible D gene (5 bases). In germline, CDR1 is MGHRA, CDR2 YSYEKL. Trimming removed 1 base at V and 4 bases at J, with 14 bases between. The CDR3 contains 16 residues. CDR3 DNA: TGCGCCAGCAGCCAAGTTCCTCAGGAGGCGTACAATGAGCAGTTCTTC. Residues: CASSQVPQEAYNEQFF.

The CDR3 loop is CSARTGVAEAFF. Written as DNA, the CDR3 is TGCAGCGCCAGGACAGGGGTTGCTGAAGCTTTCTTT. The chain combines TRBV29-1 with TRBJ1-1; 9 bases match TRBD1. The CDR3 sequence is 12 residues long. J lost 6 bases, V lost 7 bases, and 6 bases had no gene match. Germline-derived CDR1 and CDR2 are SQVTM and ANQGSEA.

This sequence joins TRBV19 and TRBJ1-1; D remains unclear. The CDR3 consists of 15 residues. Germline V CDR1 and CDR2: LNHDA, SQIVND (reference sequence). The V end was cut by 0 bases, the J end by 5 bases, with 13 bases between. The CDR3: CASSIDPARQTEAFF. The CDR3 DNA is TGTGCCAGTAGTATAGATCCAGCTCGGCAAACTGAAGCTTTCTTT.

The rearrangement links TRBV18 to TRBJ2-7, with 7 bases identical to TRBD1. Germline assignment: CDR1 KGHSH and CDR2 LQKENI. This CDR3 region has 13 residues. V dropped 5 bases and J dropped 5; count of bases not matched to a gene: 6. Here the CDR3 DNA reads TGTGCCAGCTCAGAGGACAGGCTCCACGAGCAGTACTTC. Translated: CASSEDRLHEQYF.

The rearrangement joins TRBV30 to TRBJ1-1; 7 nucleotides match TRBD1. CDR1 is GTSNPN and CDR2 is SVGIG in the germline V gene (reference sequence). V was pared by 5 bases and J by 1 base, with 4 bases of the junction left unmatched. The CDR3 is 13 residues long. For the CDR3, the DNA is TGTGCCTGGGGACAGGTCCAGAACACTGAAGCTTTCTTT. Its protein product is CAWGQVQNTEAFF.

V usage is TRBV2 and J usage is TRBJ2-1, with D possibly matching TRBD2 (6 bases). The CDR3 totals 15 residues. Germline V lookup: CDR1 SNHLY, CDR2 FYNNEI. The V end lost 2 bases, the J end lost 5 bases, and 13 bases lay between the germline ends. This chain's CDR3 is CASSERGNLNNEQFF. In DNA form, the CDR3 reads TGTGCCAGCAGTGAACGGGGGAACCTGAACAATGAGCAGTTCTTC.

The J gene is TRBJ1-1, the V gene TRBV6-2 or TRBV6-3; 10 nucleotides agree with TRBD1. V dropped 2 bases and J dropped 10; count of bases not matched to a gene: 10. The V gene's germline CDR1 is MNHEY and CDR2 SVGEGT. This CDR3 is 15 amino acids long. CDR3: CASSYTPGTGVAAFF. The CDR3 DNA reads TGTGCCAGCAGTTACACTCCAGGGACAGGGGTCGCAGCTTTCTTT.

The rearrangement uses TRBV30 and TRBJ1-5; TRBD1 matches at 9 bases. CDR1 GTSNPN and CDR2 SVGIG come from the germline V gene (reference sequence). CDR3 length: 14 amino acids. V shed 3 bases and J 6 bases; nucleotides not matched to a gene: 6. CDR3 DNA sequence: TGTGCCTGGAGCTGGAGACAGGGGGTTCAGCCCCAGCATTTT. This encodes CAWSWRQGVQPQHF. The full variable domain, with the rest looked up from reference TRBV30 and TRBJ1-5, is SQTIHQWPATLVQPVGSPLSLECTVEGTSNPNLYWYRQAAGRGLQLLFYSVGIGQISSEVPQNLSASRPQDRQFILSSKKLLLSDSGFYLCAWSWRQGVQPQHFGDGTRLSIL.

This chain connects TRBV3-1 (or the pseudogene TRBV3-2) to TRBJ1-6; D is perhaps TRBD1 (5 bases). Germline V gene data show CDR1 as LGHDT and CDR2 as YNNKEL (reference sequence). The CDR3 has 16 amino acids. V was clipped by 3 bases and J by 7 bases, with 16 bases between them. CDR3 DNA sequence: TGTGCCAGCAGCCACCTGACCGGTGGGGCAAATTCACCCCTCCACTTT. Amino acids: CASSHLTGGANSPLHF.

The CDR3 reads CASSLGQGRKTEAFF. In DNA, the CDR3 is TGTGCCAGCAGCCTCGGACAGGGGAGGAAAACTGAAGCTTTCTTT. The chain recombines TRBV11-2 with TRBJ1-1; 9 nucleotides agree with TRBD1. Germline CDR1 reads SGHAT; CDR2 reads FQNNGV. Trimming removed 5 bases from V and 5 bases from J; junction bases left unmatched: 9. The CDR3 contains 15 residues.

The V call is TRBV30, the J call TRBJ2-7; 8 nucleotides match TRBD1. Germline V CDR1 and CDR2: GTSNPN, SVGIG (reference sequence). J was trimmed by 3 bases and V by 2 bases; bases with no gene match: 6. The CDR3 runs 14 residues. CDR3 sequence reads: CAWSYSTGDYEQYF. Here the CDR3 DNA reads TGTGCCTGGAGTTACTCGACAGGGGACTACGAGCAGTACTTC.

This clone was recorded once. The chain recombines TRBV5-1 with TRBJ2-7; weak D call: TRBD2 (5 bases). The CDR3 sequence is 14 residues long. Per the germline V gene, CDR1 is SGHRS and CDR2 is YFSETQ. The V and J ends lost 4 bases and 6 bases respectively, with 17 bases between them. The CDR3 region is CASSMQSVAGEQYF. The CDR3 coding sequence is TGCGCCAGCAGCATGCAGTCTGTCGCGGGCGAGCAGTACTTC.

The chain employs TRBV5-8 and TRBJ1-5; D is uncertain. Germline V gene lookup returns CDR1 SGHTS and CDR2 YDEGEE. The CDR3 has 15 amino acids. Trimming left V 0 bases short and J 0 bases short, with 7 bases between. The CDR3 region has the DNA TGTGCCAGCAGCTTGGTGGGAAGTAGCAATCAGCCCCAGCATTTT. Protein sequence: CASSLVGSSNQPQHF.